This T cell receptor beta chain came from a study of T-cell reconstitution after alpha-beta-depleted transplantation in children. A TCRbeta library incorporating unique molecular identifiers was prepared. TCRdb reprocessed the PCR reads via MiXCR and lists one record per CDR3 protein. This sample has about 16,000 distinct CDR3 sequences, with around 8% found just once. The J segment lost 0 bases and the V segment lost 4 bases, leaving 7 bases of the junction unmatched. The CDR3 totals 16 residues. Germline values: CDR1 SGHKS, CDR2 YYEKEE (reference sequence). This TCR derives from a boy younger than two who had a stem cell transplant for Wiskott-Aldrich syndrome, so the T cells may come from the graft donor. Sequenced here: PBMCs, mostly from graft donor cells, sampled 60 days after TCRalphabeta/CD19-depleted stem cell transplant. The rearrangement uses TRBV5-5 and TRBJ2-1; TRBD1 matches at 7 bases. The CDR3 spells CASSAPGQSSYNEQFF. CDR3 bases: TGTGCCAGCAGCGCGCCGGGACAGAGCTCCTACAATGAGCAGTTCTTC.